The 9 T cell receptor beta chains presented below share a single source sample, sequenced in a study of cytomegalovirus exposure and HLA in healthy donors. 60 Vbeta and 13 Jbeta primers were used in PCR. Data came from immunoSEQ multiplex PCR; TCRdb stores just in-frame clones and leaves some out. The data hold 150,000 or so clones, with 70% to 80% observed a single time. The sample was PBMCs. Receptors were obtained from a man aged 30 to 39 in good health and CMV-seropositive.

The chain links TRBV11-2 to TRBJ2-7, with 11 bases that match TRBD2. This CDR3 is built from 14 residues. Germline V lookup: CDR1 SGHAT, CDR2 FQNNGV. The junction had 0 bases not matched to a gene; V was cut back by 5 bases and J by 0 bases. CDR3: CASSGLAGSYEQYF. The CDR3 region has the DNA TGTGCCAGCAGCGGACTAGCGGGCTCCTACGAGCAGTACTTC.

The rearrangement joins TRBV10-3 to TRBJ2-3, with D perhaps matching TRBD2 (5 bases). The CDR3 loop spans 12 amino acids. Germline CDR1 is ENHRY and CDR2 is SYGVKD. With 10 bases removed from V and 1 base from J, the gap between germline ends came to 9 bases. Written as DNA, the CDR3 is TGTGCCACGCGGGTTGGCACAGATACGCAGTATTTT. Translating it yields CATRVGTDTQYF.

The rearrangement joins TRBV5-1 to TRBJ2-3; a possible D gene is TRBD1 (5 bases). The CDR3 is 14 residues long. Trimming removed 0 bases at V and 6 bases at J, with 11 bases between. Per germline, CDR1 SGHRS and CDR2 YFSETQ. CDR3 protein: CASSLEGLDDTQYF. CDR3 DNA sequence: TGCGCCAGCAGCTTGGAGGGGCTAGATGATACGCAGTATTTT.

The chain has TRBV25-1 and TRBJ2-3, with TRBD2 matching over 7 bases. Germline loops: CDR1 MGHDK, CDR2 SYGVNS. The CDR3 length is 15 residues. V shed 6 bases and J 5 bases; nucleotides not matched to a gene: 11. The CDR3 is CASSQGEGLRDTQYF. The DNA for the CDR3 is TGTGCCAGCAGCCAAGGGGAGGGTCTGAGAGATACGCAGTATTTT. Complete variable domain (other parts from reference TRBV25-1 and TRBJ2-3): EADIYQTPRYLVIGTGKKITLECSQTMGHDKMYWYQQDPGMELHLIHYSYGVNSTEKGDLSSESTVSRIRTEHFPLTLESARPSHTSQYLCASSQGEGLRDTQYFGPGTRLTVL.

The genes are TRBV6-4 and TRBJ2-3; unclear D gene. The CDR3 has 13 residues. Germline V lookup: CDR1 MRHNA, CDR2 SNTAGT. Deletions cut 0 bases from V and 9 bases from J, with 10 bases between. Here the CDR3 DNA reads TGTGCCAGCAGTGACTCGGAGAGAACCACGCAGTATTTT. Amino acids: CASSDSERTTQYF.

V usage is TRBV2 and J usage is TRBJ2-3; no clear D gene. The germline CDR1 and CDR2 sequences are SNHLY and FYNNEI. V was pared by 4 bases and J by 3 bases, with 14 bases between. The CDR3 spans 15 residues. CDR3 residues: CASSAILVWTDTQYF. The CDR3 DNA reads as TGTGCCAGCAGTGCAATTCTAGTTTGGACAGATACGCAGTATTTT. The complete variable domain, with remaining parts taken from reference TRBV2 and TRBJ2-3, reads EPEVTQTPSHQVTQMGQEVILRCVPISNHLYFYWYRQILGQKVEFLVSFYNNEISEKSEIFDDQFSVERPDGSNFTLKIRSTKLEDSAMYFCASSAILVWTDTQYFGPGTRLTVL.

The V gene is TRBV19, the J gene TRBJ2-7, with 9 bases that match TRBD1. The CDR3 is made up of 14 amino acids. J lost 6 bases, V lost 6 bases, and 9 bases had no gene match. Germline V gene lookup returns CDR1 LNHDA and CDR2 SQIVND (reference sequence). The chain's CDR3 is CASSRDRDISEQYF. CDR3 bases: TGTGCCAGTAGCCGGGACAGGGATATTTCCGAGCAGTACTTC.

The chain joins TRBV11-1 to TRBJ2-7; unclear D gene. Germline assignment: CDR1 SGHAT and CDR2 FQDESV (reference sequence). This CDR3 is built from 14 residues. Trimming took 5 bases from V and 0 from J, leaving 11 bases between them. The CDR3 sequence: CASSLSGTSYEQYF. DNA of the CDR3: TGTGCCAGCAGCCTTAGTGGTACCTCCTACGAGCAGTACTTC. Variable domain in full (rest from reference TRBV11-1 and TRBJ2-7): EAEVAQSPRYKITEKSQAVAFWCDPISGHATLYWYRQILGQGPELLVQFQDESVVDDSQLPKDRFSAERLKGVDSTLKIQPAELGDSAMYLCASSLSGTSYEQYFGPGTRLTVT.

The V and J genes are TRBV12-5 and TRBJ1-3; D is undetermined. CDR1 and CDR2 from the germline V gene are LGHNT and FRNRAP. Trimming left V 4 bases short and J 4 bases short, with 8 bases between. CDR3 length equals 13 residues. The CDR3 protein is CASGSDGGNTIYF. CDR3 bases: TGTGCTAGTGGTTCTGACGGGGGAAACACCATATATTTT.